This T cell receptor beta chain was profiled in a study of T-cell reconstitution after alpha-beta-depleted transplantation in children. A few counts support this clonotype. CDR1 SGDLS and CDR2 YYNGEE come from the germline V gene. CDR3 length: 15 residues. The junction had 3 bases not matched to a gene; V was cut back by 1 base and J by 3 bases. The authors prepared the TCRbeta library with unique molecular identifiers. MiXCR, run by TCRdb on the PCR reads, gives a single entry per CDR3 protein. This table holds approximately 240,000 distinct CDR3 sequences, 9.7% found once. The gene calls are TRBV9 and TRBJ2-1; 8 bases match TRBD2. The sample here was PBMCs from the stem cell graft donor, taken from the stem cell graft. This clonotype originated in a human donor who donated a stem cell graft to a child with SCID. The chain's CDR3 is CASSVTAGGYNEQFF. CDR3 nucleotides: TGTGCCAGCAGCGTAACGGCGGGGGGCTACAATGAGCAGTTCTTC.